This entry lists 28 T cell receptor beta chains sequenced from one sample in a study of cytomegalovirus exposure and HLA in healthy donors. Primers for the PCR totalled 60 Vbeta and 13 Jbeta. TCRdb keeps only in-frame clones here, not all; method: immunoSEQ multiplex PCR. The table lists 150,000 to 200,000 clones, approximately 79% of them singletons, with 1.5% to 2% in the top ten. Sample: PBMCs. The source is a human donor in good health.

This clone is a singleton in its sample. The CDR3 DNA sequence: TGTGCCAGCAGTTTAGGCAGGGTCCGTCTTCAAGAGACCCAGTACTTC. Translating gives CASSLGRVRLQETQYF. This chain uses TRBV27 with TRBJ2-5; weak D call: TRBD1 (5 bases). The CDR3 is 16 residues long. Germline CDR1 is MNHEY and CDR2 is SMNVEV (reference sequence). Between the trimmed V and J ends, which lost 2 bases and 2 bases, there was a span of 15 bases.

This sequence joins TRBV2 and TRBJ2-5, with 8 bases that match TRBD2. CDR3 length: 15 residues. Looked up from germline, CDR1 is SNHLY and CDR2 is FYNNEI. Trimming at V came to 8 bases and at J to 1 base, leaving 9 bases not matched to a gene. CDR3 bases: TGTGCCAGCCTAGCTCGGGCGGGGGGCCAAGAGACCCAGTACTTC. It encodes CASLARAGGQETQYF.

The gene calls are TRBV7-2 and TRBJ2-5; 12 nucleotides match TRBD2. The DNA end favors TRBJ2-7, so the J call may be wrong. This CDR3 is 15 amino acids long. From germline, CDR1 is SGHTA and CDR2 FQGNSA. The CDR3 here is CASSSQTSGGYEQYF. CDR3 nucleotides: TGTGCCAGCAGCTCCCAGACTAGCGGGGGCTACGAGCAGTACTTC.

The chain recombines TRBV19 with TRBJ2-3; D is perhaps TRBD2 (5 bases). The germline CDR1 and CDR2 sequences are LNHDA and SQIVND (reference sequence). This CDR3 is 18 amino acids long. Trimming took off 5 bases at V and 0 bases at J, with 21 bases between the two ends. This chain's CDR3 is CASSARGPGTASTDTQYF. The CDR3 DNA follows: TGTGCCAGTAGTGCGAGAGGGCCCGGAACAGCTAGCACAGATACGCAGTATTTT.

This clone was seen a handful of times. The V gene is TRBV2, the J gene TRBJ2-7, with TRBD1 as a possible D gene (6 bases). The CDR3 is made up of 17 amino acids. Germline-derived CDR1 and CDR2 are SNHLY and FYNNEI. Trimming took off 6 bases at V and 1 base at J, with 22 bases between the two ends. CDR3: CASSNEKNNRVSYEQYF. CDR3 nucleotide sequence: TGTGCCAGCAGCAACGAAAAAAACAACAGGGTTTCCTACGAGCAGTACTTC.

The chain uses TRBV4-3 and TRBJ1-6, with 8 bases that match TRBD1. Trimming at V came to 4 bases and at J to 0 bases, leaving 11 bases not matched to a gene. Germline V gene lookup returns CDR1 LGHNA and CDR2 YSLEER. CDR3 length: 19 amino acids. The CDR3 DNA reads TGCGCCAGCAGCCCTGGACAGGGAGCTATGGGCTCCTATAATTCACCCCTCCACTTT. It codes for CASSPGQGAMGSYNSPLHF.

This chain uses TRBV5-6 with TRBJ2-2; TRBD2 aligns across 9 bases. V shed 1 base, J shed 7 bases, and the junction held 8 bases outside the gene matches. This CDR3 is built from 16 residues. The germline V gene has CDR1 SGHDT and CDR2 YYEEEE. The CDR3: CASSLFRGGAVGELFF. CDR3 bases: TGTGCCAGCAGCTTGTTCCGCGGGGGGGCCGTCGGGGAGCTGTTTTTT.

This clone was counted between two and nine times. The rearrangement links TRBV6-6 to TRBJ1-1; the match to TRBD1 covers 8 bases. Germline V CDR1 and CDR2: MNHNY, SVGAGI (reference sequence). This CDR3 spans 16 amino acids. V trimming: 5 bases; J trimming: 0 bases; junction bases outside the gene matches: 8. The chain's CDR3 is CASSLGQGILNTEAFF. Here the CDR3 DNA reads TGTGCCAGCAGTCTAGGACAGGGTATTTTGAACACTGAAGCTTTCTTT.

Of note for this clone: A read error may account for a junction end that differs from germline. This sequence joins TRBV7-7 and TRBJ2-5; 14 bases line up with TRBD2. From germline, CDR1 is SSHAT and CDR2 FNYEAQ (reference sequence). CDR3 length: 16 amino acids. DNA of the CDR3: TGTGCTAGCAGCCCAAGTCGGACTAGCGGGGGGGAGACCCAGTACTTC. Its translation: CASSPSRTSGGETQYF.

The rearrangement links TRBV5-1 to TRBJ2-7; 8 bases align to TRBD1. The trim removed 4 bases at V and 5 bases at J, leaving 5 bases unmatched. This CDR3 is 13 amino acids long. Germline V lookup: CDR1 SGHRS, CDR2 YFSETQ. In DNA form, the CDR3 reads TGCGCCAGCAGCATGGACAGGGTCAACGAGCAGTACTTC. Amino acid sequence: CASSMDRVNEQYF.

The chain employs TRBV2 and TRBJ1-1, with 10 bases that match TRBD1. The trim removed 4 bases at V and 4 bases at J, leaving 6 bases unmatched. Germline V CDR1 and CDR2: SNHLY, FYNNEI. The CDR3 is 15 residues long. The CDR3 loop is CASSVRTGGITEAFF. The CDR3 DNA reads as TGTGCCAGCAGTGTTCGGACAGGGGGGATCACTGAAGCTTTCTTT.

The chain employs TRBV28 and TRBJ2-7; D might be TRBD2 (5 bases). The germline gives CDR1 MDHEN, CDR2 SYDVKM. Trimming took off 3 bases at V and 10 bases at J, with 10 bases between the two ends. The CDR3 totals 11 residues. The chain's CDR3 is CASSLDFHQYF. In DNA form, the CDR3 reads TGTGCCAGCAGTTTGGACTTTCATCAGTACTTC.

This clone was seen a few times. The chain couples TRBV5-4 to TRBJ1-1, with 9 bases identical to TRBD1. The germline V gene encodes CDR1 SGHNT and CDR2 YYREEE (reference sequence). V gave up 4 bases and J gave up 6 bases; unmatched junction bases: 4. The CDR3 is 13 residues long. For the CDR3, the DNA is TGTGCCAGCAGCAAACAGGGGGCCCCTGAAGCTTTCTTT. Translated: CASSKQGAPEAFF. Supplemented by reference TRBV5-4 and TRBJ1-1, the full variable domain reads ETGVTQSPTHLIKTRGQQVTLRCSSQSGHNTVSWYQQALGQGPQFIFQYYREEENGRGNFPPRFSGLQFPNYSSELNVNALELDDSALYLCASSKQGAPEAFFGQGTRLTVV.

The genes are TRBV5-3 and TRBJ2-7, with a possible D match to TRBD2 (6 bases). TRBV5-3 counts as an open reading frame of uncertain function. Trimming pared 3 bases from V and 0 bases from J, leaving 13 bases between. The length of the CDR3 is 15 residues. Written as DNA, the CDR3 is TGTGCCAGAAGCTGCCGGGACTCTCGCTCCTACGAGCAGTACTTC. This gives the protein CARSCRDSRSYEQYF.

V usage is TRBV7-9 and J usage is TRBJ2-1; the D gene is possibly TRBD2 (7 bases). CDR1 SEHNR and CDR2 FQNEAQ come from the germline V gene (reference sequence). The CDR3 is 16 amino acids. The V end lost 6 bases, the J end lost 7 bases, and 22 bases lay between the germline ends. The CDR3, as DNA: TGTGCCAGCAGTGACGCCGGCGGGGGCCGGGAGAATGAGCAGTTCTTC. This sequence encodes CASSDAGGGRENEQFF.

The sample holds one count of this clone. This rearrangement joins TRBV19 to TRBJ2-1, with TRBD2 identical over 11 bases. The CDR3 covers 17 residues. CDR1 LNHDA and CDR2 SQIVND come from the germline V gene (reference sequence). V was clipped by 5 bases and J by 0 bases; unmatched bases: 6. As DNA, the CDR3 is TGTGCCAGTAGTCCGACCGGGACTAGCGGCTCCTACAATGAGCAGTTCTTC. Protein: CASSPTGTSGSYNEQFF. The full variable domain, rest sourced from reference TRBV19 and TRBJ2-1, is DGGITQSPKYLFRKEGQNVTLSCEQNLNHDAMYWYRQDPGQGLRLIYYSQIVNDFQKGDIAEGYSVSREKKESFPLTVTSAQKNPTAFYLCASSPTGTSGSYNEQFFGPGTRLTVL.

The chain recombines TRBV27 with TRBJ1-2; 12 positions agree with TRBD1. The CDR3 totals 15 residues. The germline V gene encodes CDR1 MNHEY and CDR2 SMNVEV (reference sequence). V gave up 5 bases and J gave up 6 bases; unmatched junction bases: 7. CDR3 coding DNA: TGTGCCAGCAGTCACCCGGGACAGGGGGCGGATGGCTACACCTTC. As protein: CASSHPGQGADGYTF.

CDR3 bases: TGTGCCTGGAGTGGGTCCATAACGGCAGGGTTGGTCAATCAGCCCCAGCATTTT. Residues: CAWSGSITAGLVNQPQHF. This chain connects TRBV30 to TRBJ1-5; D might be TRBD1 (5 bases). Germline values: CDR1 GTSNPN, CDR2 SVGIG (reference sequence). CDR3 size: 18 residues. The ends were cut back, 1 base at V and 3 bases at J, with 22 bases in the middle.

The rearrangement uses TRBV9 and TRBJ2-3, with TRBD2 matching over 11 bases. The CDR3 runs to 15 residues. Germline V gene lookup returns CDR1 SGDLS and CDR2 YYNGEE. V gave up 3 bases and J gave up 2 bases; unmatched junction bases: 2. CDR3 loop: CASSGLAGSTDTQYF. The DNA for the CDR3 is TGTGCCAGCAGCGGACTAGCGGGGTCCACAGATACGCAGTATTTT.

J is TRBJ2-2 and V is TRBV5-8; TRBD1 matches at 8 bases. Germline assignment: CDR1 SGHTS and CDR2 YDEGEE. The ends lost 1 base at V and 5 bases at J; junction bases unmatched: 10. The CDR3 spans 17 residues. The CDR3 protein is CASSLSLDRVKTGELFF. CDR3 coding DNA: TGTGCCAGCAGCTTGTCGTTGGACAGGGTGAAGACCGGGGAGCTGTTTTTT. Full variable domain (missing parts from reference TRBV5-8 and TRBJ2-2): EAGVTQSPTHLIKTRGQQATLRCSPISGHTSVYWYQQALGLGLQFLLWYDEGEERNRGNFPPRFSGRQFPNYSSELNVNALELEDSALYLCASSLSLDRVKTGELFFGEGSRLTVL.

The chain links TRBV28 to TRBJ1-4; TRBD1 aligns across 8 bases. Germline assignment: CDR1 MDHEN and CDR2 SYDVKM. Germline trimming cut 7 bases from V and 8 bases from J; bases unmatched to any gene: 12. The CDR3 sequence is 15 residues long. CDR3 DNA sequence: TGTGCCAGCAAGACAGGGGCCGGCTTTGTCGAAAAACTGTTTTTT. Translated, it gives CASKTGAGFVEKLFF.

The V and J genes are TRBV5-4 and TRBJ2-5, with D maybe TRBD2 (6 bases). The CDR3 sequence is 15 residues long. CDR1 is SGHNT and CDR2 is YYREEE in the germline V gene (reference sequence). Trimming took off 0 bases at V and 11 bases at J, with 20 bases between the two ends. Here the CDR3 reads CASSLGLEGVREQYF. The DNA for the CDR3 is TGTGCCAGCAGCTTGGGCCTAGAAGGGGTTCGGGAGCAGTACTTC. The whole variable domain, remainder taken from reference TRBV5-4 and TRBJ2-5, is ETGVTQSPTHLIKTRGQQVTLRCSSQSGHNTVSWYQQALGQGPQFIFQYYREEENGRGNFPPRFSGLQFPNYSSELNVNALELDDSALYLCASSLGLEGVREQYFGPGTRLLVL.

In DNA, the CDR3 is TGTGCCACCAGCAGAGCAGGCGCTAACTATGGCTACACCTTC. This gives the protein CATSRAGANYGYTF. The V call is TRBV15, the J call TRBJ1-2; the D is unclear. The germline gives CDR1 LNHNV, CDR2 YYDKDF (reference sequence). Trimming cost V 1 base and J 0 bases, with 6 bases left between them. The CDR3 extends over 14 amino acids.

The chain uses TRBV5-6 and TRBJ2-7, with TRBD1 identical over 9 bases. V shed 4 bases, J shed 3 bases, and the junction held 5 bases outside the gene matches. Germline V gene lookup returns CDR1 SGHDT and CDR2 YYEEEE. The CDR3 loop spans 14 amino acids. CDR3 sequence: CASSGGQGNYEQYF. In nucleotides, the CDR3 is TGTGCCAGCAGCGGAGGACAGGGGAACTACGAGCAGTACTTC.

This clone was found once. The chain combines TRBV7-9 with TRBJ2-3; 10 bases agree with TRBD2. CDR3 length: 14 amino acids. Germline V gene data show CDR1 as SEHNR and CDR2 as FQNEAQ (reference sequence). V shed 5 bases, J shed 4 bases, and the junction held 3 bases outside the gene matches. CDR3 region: CASSPSGGADTQYF. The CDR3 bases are TGTGCCAGCAGCCCCAGCGGGGGGGCAGATACGCAGTATTTT.

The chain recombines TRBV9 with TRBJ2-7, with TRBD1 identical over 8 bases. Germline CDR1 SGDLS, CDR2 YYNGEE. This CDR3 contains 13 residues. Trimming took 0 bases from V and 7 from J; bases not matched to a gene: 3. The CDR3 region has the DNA TGTGCCAGCAGCGTAGCTTGGGACAGGGAGCAGTACTTC. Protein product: CASSVAWDREQYF. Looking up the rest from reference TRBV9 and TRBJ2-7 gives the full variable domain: DSGVTQTPKHLITATGQRVTLRCSPRSGDLSVYWYQQSLDQGLQFLIQYYNGEERAKGNILERFSAQQFPDLHSELNLSSLELGDSALYFCASSVAWDREQYFGPGTRLTVT.

The CDR3 loop reads CASSLGPQGKLNTEAFF. The CDR3 nucleotides read TGTGCCAGCAGCTTAGGACCACAGGGAAAATTGAACACTGAAGCTTTCTTT. V gene TRBV13 combines with J gene TRBJ1-1; perhaps TRBD1 as D (6 bases). The V gene's germline CDR1 is PRHDT and CDR2 FYEKMQ (reference sequence). Trimming shortened V by 0 bases and J by 0 bases, and 14 bases separated the two germline ends. This CDR3 comprises 17 residues.

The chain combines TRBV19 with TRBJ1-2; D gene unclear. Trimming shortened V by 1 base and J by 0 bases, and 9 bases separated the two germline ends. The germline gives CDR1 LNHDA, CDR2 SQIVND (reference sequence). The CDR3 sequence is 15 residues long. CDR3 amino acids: CASSIGAGANYGYTF. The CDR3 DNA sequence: TGTGCCAGTAGTATAGGGGCGGGAGCTAACTATGGCTACACCTTC.